This record looks at one TCR beta chain sequence and its context. Its antigen is not yet known. Base quality data are lacking; no much larger clone is found one base away. This specimen belongs to a study of shared clonotypes between healthy human individuals (dated by TCRdb to the early 2020s). Concerning the study at large: The cohort comprised two women and a few men aged 18 to 49 years. To increase sequencing depth and limit assay-specific biases, different laboratories used diverse techniques to prepare libraries and sequence TCR repertoires. The study deeply sequenced blood TCR repertoires of several healthy adults to estimate repertoire size and the extent of clonotype sharing between individuals. Between about 0.8 and 9 billion PBMCs per donor were obtained by leukapheresis.

The donors were healthy, HIV-negative adults with no recently reported acute infections or vaccinations. Every donor was a Caucasian adult living in Nashville, Tennessee, USA. For unsorted samples, some 100 million PBMCs were counted and genomic DNA was extracted with the QIAamp DNA Blood Mini kit. Blood was collected by leukapheresis, and PBMCs were isolated by Ficoll-Histopaque density gradient centrifugation and then cryopreserved in liquid nitrogen vapor phase. TCR CDR3 regions were amplified from genomic DNA by multiplex PCR using the deep immunoSEQ assay. Extracted genomic DNA from each cell subset was spread evenly across all wells of several immunoSEQ 96-well plates, with each plate serving as a replicate. For unsorted PBMC, each replicate PCR was loaded with roughly 270 ng genomic DNA, equivalent to tens of thousands of T cell genomes. Unsorted PBMC genomic DNA was sequenced across ten immunoSEQ deep assay plates. Purified libraries were quantified with a Qubit 3.0 fluorometer, sized on a Bioanalyzer 2100, and re-quantified with the KAPA Library Quantification kit. Every immunoSEQ 96-well plate was sequenced on a separate single-read 150-cycle Illumina NextSeq 550 flow cell. Under the source paper's analysis protocol: Because only junctional sequences without quality scores were contained in the immunoSEQ output, filtering matching that applied to full-length reads could not be performed. Sequences were annotated with PyIR, a Python wrapper for IgBLAST v1.9, using IMGT germline references to assign V/J genes and CDR3. Reads were filtered out if the reads had weak V/J assignments (E-value above 1e-6), no CDR3, stop codons, out-of-frame junctions, or ambiguous translated residues. V3J clonotypes were defined as sequences sharing the same inferred V gene, J gene, and CDR3 amino acid sequence. Percentage overlap between repertoires was computed as shared unique clonotypes divided by the size of the smaller repertoire. Richness of each repertoire was evaluated using RTK rarefaction, the Chao1 estimator, and Recon v2.1 estimates of unobserved clonotypes. As stored in TCRdb, this immuneACCESS dataset retains in-frame rearrangements with V and J assigned. A fraction of the clones does not appear; measured against another copy, unresolved V genes explain less than half of the discrepancy, and the remainder lacks a known reason. V, J and clone size reflect that table, while D and trimming were determined from the DNA. The sample table shows some 530,000 clones, and around 80% are seen once. Around 11% of the sample belongs to the ten largest clones.

Measured from the cysteine to the phenylalanine, the CDR3 is 15 residues long. Kept here is only the CDR3 DNA, which spans 45 bases and is read in frame from base 1. The germline V gene (reference sequence) yields PRHDT for CDR1 and FYEKMQ for CDR2. Between the V and J ends, shortened by 6 bases and 0 bases respectively, the junction contains 15 bases. General study outcomes and caveats: Because the study included a small number of donors, the genetic and exposure-history diversity represented was limited. Pairwise subsampling indicated that sequencing depth was expected to affect the degree of clonotype sharing among donors. Sampling was restricted to blood, and TCR repertoires in tissues likely differ from the TCR repertoires found in blood.

Sequencing input: PBMCs. The sequence is built from TRBV13 and TRBJ2-7; D gene: possibly TRBD1, on 6 matching bases. This TCR came from a woman aged 35 to 49 in good health. Some clones in this sample may be carry-over from other donors' samples. DNA sequence: TGTGCCAGCAGGGTGGGGGCGCTGAGCTCCTACGAGCAGTACTTC. It codes for CASRVGALSSYEQYF.